These T cell receptor beta chains were read from a single sample in a study of blood T cell repertoires in COVID-19. Assay: immunoSEQ multiplex PCR; the TCRdb copy retains only in-frame clones and omits some. Of about 160,000 clones in the sample, 85% to 95% were seen once. The sequenced sample was peripheral blood. These receptor sequences come from a woman between 50 and 59 years old with acute or convalescent COVID-19. The CDR3 runs from the conserved cysteine through the conserved F or W. A D gene is named only where the DNA matches it firmly. Some rows have no size entry. The others give once, few or many, or a class for an expanded clone.

J gene	clone size	D gene	V gene	CDR3 protein	CDR3 DNA
TRBJ1-1	NA	TRBD1	TRBV29-1	CSVLSYRGRKGEAFF	TGCAGCGTTCTTAGTTACAGGGGGCGTAAGGGTGAAGCTTTCTTT
TRBJ1-1	NA	NA	TRBV4-1	CASSLEPTRFEAFF	TGCGCCAGCAGCCTAGAGCCCACCAGGTTTGAAGCTTTCTTT
TRBJ1-5	NA	NA	TRBV18	CASSPLTGPGQPQHF	TGTGCCAGCTCACCACTGACAGGACCGGGTCAGCCCCAGCATTTT
TRBJ2-7	NA	NA	TRBV7-9	CASSFGDIYSYEQYF	TGTGCCAGCAGCTTCGGCGACATTTACTCCTACGAGCAGTACTTC
TRBJ2-1	NA	NA	TRBV6-2/TRBV6-3	CASSYGGSNEQFF	TGTGCCAGCAGTTACGGGGGGTCCAATGAGCAGTTCTTC
TRBJ2-1	NA	NA	TRBV18	CASSPPTGYNEQFF	TGTGCCAGCTCACCCCCGACAGGTTACAATGAGCAGTTCTTC
TRBJ2-1	NA	NA	TRBV11-3	CASSLAYSLSGNEQFF	TGTGCCAGCAGCTTAGCCTATTCTCTGAGCGGGAATGAGCAGTTCTTC
TRBJ2-7	NA	TRBD1	TRBV27	CASKLTGAYEQYF	TGTGCCAGCAAGCTTACAGGGGCCTACGAGCAGTACTTC
TRBJ1-6	once	TRBD1	TRBV5-6	CASSPLDREDNSPLHF	TGTGCCAGCAGCCCCCTGGACAGGGAGGATAATTCACCCCTCCACTTT
TRBJ1-1	once	NA	TRBV15	CATSTHPTTGAFMNTEAFF	TGTGCCACCAGCACCCATCCGACGACAGGTGCCTTCATGAACACTGAAGCTTTCTTT
TRBJ1-1	NA	NA	TRBV11-2	CASSADMNTEAFF	TGTGCCAGCAGCGCGGACATGAACACTGAAGCTTTCTTT
TRBJ2-7	NA	NA	TRBV4-3	CASSPSEGSGSSYEQYF	TGCGCCAGCAGCCCGTCGGAGGGGTCAGGGAGCTCCTACGAGCAGTACTTC
TRBJ1-6	NA	NA	TRBV19	CASREGNNSPLHF	TGTGCCAGTAGGGAGGGAAATAATTCACCCCTCCACTTT
TRBJ2-2	NA	NA	TRBV9	CASSDRGAVAGELFF	TGTGCCAGCAGCGACCGGGGGGCGGTGGCCGGGGAGCTGTTTTTT
TRBJ2-3	NA	NA	TRBV11-1	CASGRRELGDTQYF	TGTGCCAGCGGACGGCGGGAACTGGGAGATACGCAGTATTTT
TRBJ2-1	NA	TRBD1	TRBV11-2	CASSSTGVGSYNEQFF	TGTGCCAGCAGCTCTACAGGGGTGGGCTCCTACAATGAGCAGTTCTTC
TRBJ1-4	NA	TRBD1	TRBV20-1	CSASSMTGDNEKLFF	TGCAGTGCTAGTAGTATGACAGGGGATAATGAAAAACTGTTTTTT
TRBJ2-7	once	TRBD1	TRBV9	CASSVGSGQGIYEQYF	TGTGCCAGCAGCGTAGGTTCGGGACAGGGGATTTACGAGCAGTACTTC
TRBJ2-1	once	NA	TRBV7-2	CASRNRQNNEQFF	TGTGCCAGCAGAAATAGACAAAACAATGAGCAGTTCTTC
TRBJ2-3	NA	TRBD1	TRBV6-5	CASSPGQLNTDTQYF	TGTGCCAGCAGCCCGGGACAGCTGAACACAGATACGCAGTATTTT
TRBJ2-3	NA	NA	TRBV5-4	CASSPEAGRSTDTQYF	TGTGCCAGCAGCCCGGAGGCGGGCCGTAGCACAGATACGCAGTATTTT
TRBJ1-5	NA	TRBD1	TRBV10-3	CATGQGVGQPQHF	TGTGCCACGGGACAGGGGGTCGGCCAGCCCCAGCATTTT
TRBJ1-5	NA	NA	TRBV15	CATQGARNQPQHF	TGTGCCACCCAAGGGGCCCGTAATCAGCCCCAGCATTTT
TRBJ2-3	NA	NA	TRBV10-1	CASSESDSIEDTQYF	TGCGCCAGCAGTGAGTCGGACAGTATAGAAGATACGCAGTATTTT
TRBJ2-2	NA	NA	TRBV13	CASSSYEGTGELFF	TGTGCCAGCAGCTCCTACGAGGGCACCGGGGAGCTGTTTTTT
TRBJ2-7	NA	NA	TRBV10-2	CASSEVQPQDEQYF	TGCGCCAGCAGTGAGGTACAGCCCCAGGACGAGCAGTACTTC
TRBJ2-7	few	NA	TRBV10-3	CAISDGVPGGEQYF	TGTGCCATCAGTGACGGGGTCCCAGGTGGCGAGCAGTACTTC
TRBJ2-2	NA	NA	TRBV11-3	CASSSWGENGELFF	TGTGCCAGCAGCTCGTGGGGGGAGAACGGGGAGCTGTTTTTT
TRBJ1-2	NA	NA	TRBV3-1/TRBV3-2	CASSQAPGNDGYTF	TGTGCCAGCAGCCAAGCCCCAGGGAACGATGGCTACACCTTC
TRBJ1-2	NA	NA	TRBV30	CAWSTGPYGYTF	TGTGCCTGGAGTACTGGGCCCTATGGCTACACCTTC
TRBJ2-5	NA	TRBD1	TRBV28	CASSDPRTGNGLLKTQYF	TGTGCCAGCAGTGATCCCCGGACAGGCAATGGGTTGTTAAAGACCCAGTACTTC
TRBJ1-4	NA	NA	TRBV7-2	CASSLGRSGVNEKLFF	TGTGCCAGCAGCTTAGGCCGCTCGGGGGTTAATGAAAAACTGTTTTTT
TRBJ1-1	NA	NA	TRBV29-1	CSVALNGAFF	TGCAGCGTTGCCCTAAACGGAGCTTTCTTT
TRBJ1-2	NA	NA	TRBV30	CAWAGQGFYGYTF	TGTGCCTGGGCCGGGCAGGGTTTCTATGGCTACACCTTC
TRBJ1-2	NA	NA	TRBV19	CASSIGGEGYTF	TGTGCCAGTAGTATAGGAGGTGAGGGCTACACCTTC
TRBJ1-1	NA	TRBD1	TRBV5-8	CASSLYGQGRKAFF	TGTGCCAGCAGCTTGTACGGACAGGGGCGTAAAGCTTTCTTT
TRBJ2-1	NA	TRBD2	TRBV7-8	CASLKGSGSTWNEQFF	TGTGCCAGCTTAAAGGGTAGCGGGAGTACCTGGAATGAGCAGTTCTTC
TRBJ2-5	once	NA	TRBV6-5	CATEDSKETQYF	TGTGCCACCGAGGACAGTAAAGAGACCCAGTACTTC
TRBJ1-2	NA	NA	TRBV12-3/TRBV12-4	CASSPDSNYGYTF	TGTGCCAGCAGTCCGGACAGCAACTATGGCTACACCTTC
TRBJ2-1	once	TRBD2	TRBV19	CASSIASGGNNEQFF	TGTGCCAGTAGTATAGCCAGCGGGGGAAACAATGAGCAGTTCTTC
TRBJ2-2	NA	NA	TRBV9	CASSGQQTGELFF	TGTGCCAGCAGCGGACAGCAAACCGGGGAGCTGTTTTTT
TRBJ1-2	NA	TRBD1	TRBV28	CASKHGTALYGYTF	TGTGCCAGCAAACATGGGACAGCCTTATATGGCTACACCTTC
TRBJ2-7	once	TRBD1	TRBV12-5	CASGLRGGDEQYF	TGTGCTAGTGGTTTACGAGGGGGCGACGAGCAGTACTTC
TRBJ1-2	NA	TRBD1	TRBV15	CATTAMDRVGYTF	TGTGCCACCACCGCGATGGACAGGGTTGGCTACACCTTC
TRBJ1-2	NA	TRBD1	TRBV5-1	CASSFGTGNGYTF	TGCGCCAGCAGCTTCGGGACAGGGAATGGCTACACCTTC
TRBJ2-1	NA	TRBD2	TRBV14	CASSQQRGSSYNEQFF	TGTGCCAGCAGCCAACAGCGGGGAAGCTCCTACAATGAGCAGTTCTTC
TRBJ1-1	NA	NA	TRBV5-1	CASSPRGGTEAFF	TGCGCCAGCAGCCCCCGGGGAGGGACTGAAGCTTTCTTT